The 18 T cell receptor beta chains listed next were all sequenced from one sample in a study of blood T cell dynamics during melanoma immunotherapy. Time point noted: week 3, after first cycle of checkpoint inhibitor. Sequencing used immunoSEQ multiplex PCR; TCRdb keeps in-frame clones, though not all of them. This table holds 8,500 to 11,000 clones, about nine tenths found once. Here the sequenced sample was blood, taken from a patient treated with checkpoint blockade. These receptors came from a human donor with melanoma.

The chain recombines TRBV18 with TRBJ2-7, with D unresolved. Trimming took 3 bases from V and 1 from J, leaving 7 bases between them. The CDR3 consists of 13 residues. CDR1 is KGHSH, CDR2 LQKENI, per germline. The CDR3 reads CASSPDPSYEQYF. The DNA of the CDR3 is TGTGCCAGCTCACCGGACCCTTCCTACGAGCAGTACTTC.

The chain has TRBV7-9 and TRBJ1-4; weak D call: TRBD1 (6 bases). Trimming took 5 bases from V and 8 from J, leaving 9 bases between them. The CDR3 runs 12 residues. CDR1 is SEHNR and CDR2 is FQNEAQ in the germline V gene (reference sequence). CDR3 sequence reads: CASSRGIEKLFF. CDR3 bases: TGTGCCAGCAGCAGGGGGATAGAAAAACTGTTTTTT.

The chain is built from TRBV9 and TRBJ2-7, with TRBD1 matching 7 bases. This CDR3 region has 16 residues. The germline V gene encodes CDR1 SGDLS and CDR2 YYNGEE. The ends lost 3 bases at V and 7 bases at J; junction bases unmatched: 16. The CDR3 DNA reads as TGTGCCAGCAGCGATGGGGCAGGGGGAATAGAGGCGGAGCAGTACTTC. Translating gives CASSDGAGGIEAEQYF.

The CDR3 protein is CATSRVALIQETQYF. The DNA for the CDR3 is TGTGCCACCAGCAGAGTCGCCCTAATCCAAGAGACCCAGTACTTC. This chain links TRBV15 with TRBJ2-5; D is unclear. There are 15 residues in the CDR3. Germline lookup yields CDR1 LNHNV and CDR2 YYDKDF (reference sequence). The V gene lost 1 base and the J gene lost 1 base, with 10 bases spanning the gap.

This clone was seen a single time. V gene TRBV9 combines with J gene TRBJ2-3, with 7 positions matching TRBD1. This CDR3 is built from 16 residues. Germline assignment: CDR1 SGDLS and CDR2 YYNGEE. J lost 2 bases, V lost 2 bases, and 8 bases had no gene match. CDR3 residues: CASSVFGQANTDTQYF. The CDR3 bases are TGTGCCAGCAGCGTCTTCGGACAGGCAAACACAGATACGCAGTATTTT.

This chain connects TRBV11-2 to TRBJ1-2, with D possibly matching TRBD1 (6 bases). V was cut by 8 bases and J by 8 bases, with 12 bases left in between. This CDR3 spans 11 amino acids. The germline CDR1 and CDR2 sequences are SGHAT and FQNNGV. In DNA, the CDR3 is TGTGCCAGCGCCTCAGGGGTAGGCTACACCTTC. Amino acids: CASASGVGYTF.

This clone was found once. The rearrangement joins TRBV6-5 to TRBJ1-2; TRBD1 matches 7 bases. The V gene end was trimmed by 6 bases and the J gene end by 0 bases; junction bases not matched to a gene: 7. The CDR3 extends over 15 amino acids. The germline V gene has CDR1 MNHEY and CDR2 SVGAGI. The CDR3 loop reads CASSLRQGPNYGYTF. The DNA for the CDR3 is TGTGCCAGCAGCTTACGACAGGGCCCTAACTATGGCTACACCTTC.

This clone came up once. One end of the junction fails to match germline, which may point to a read error. The chain couples TRBV6-5 to TRBJ2-2, with 9 bases that match TRBD1. The V gene's germline CDR1 is MNHEY and CDR2 SVGAGI. The CDR3 is 16 amino acids. The CDR3 sequence: CASSYGRDRDFRGAVF. The CDR3 coding sequence is TGTGCCAGCAGTTACGGTCGGGACAGGGATTTCCGGGGAGCTGTTTTT.

The chain combines TRBV11-2 with TRBJ1-4; tentatively, D is TRBD1 (5 bases). The V gene lost 1 base and the J gene lost 7 bases, with 7 bases spanning the gap. This CDR3 is built from 13 residues. The germline gives CDR1 SGHAT, CDR2 FQNNGV. In DNA form, the CDR3 reads TGTGCCAGCAGCTTAGGCAGGGTTGAAAAACTGTTTTTT. It is translated as CASSLGRVEKLFF.

J is TRBJ2-1 and V is TRBV11-3, with D maybe TRBD1 (7 bases). The germline V and J ends were trimmed by 2 bases and 9 bases, with 11 bases remaining between them. There are 13 residues in the CDR3. Germline V gene data show CDR1 as SGHNT and CDR2 as YENEEA. CDR3 sequence: CASSLRQGGEQFF. The CDR3 DNA reads as TGTGCCAGCAGCTTAAGACAGGGAGGTGAGCAGTTCTTC.

The chain is built from TRBV19 and TRBJ2-1, with TRBD2 matching 11 bases. Germline V gene sequence: CDR1 LNHDA, CDR2 SQIVND (reference sequence). V was pared by 5 bases and J by 5 bases, with 11 bases of the junction left unmatched. The CDR3 contains 17 residues. The CDR3, as DNA: TGTGCCAGTAGTTCCACTAGCGGGAGAGTGTTCCACAATGAGCAGTTCTTC. Protein sequence: CASSSTSGRVFHNEQFF.

V and J are TRBV5-1 and TRBJ1-2, with 11 positions matching TRBD1. The CDR3 runs 17 residues. Looked up from germline, CDR1 is SGHRS and CDR2 is YFSETQ. Losses at the gene ends were 2 bases for V and 7 bases for J; bases not matched to a gene: 13. CDR3 DNA sequence: TGCGCCAGCAGCTTTCCGCCCGGACAGGGGGCCAGTGGTGGCTACACCTTC. This encodes CASSFPPGQGASGGYTF.

This clone was seen only once. The V and J genes are TRBV19 and TRBJ1-2; 8 positions agree with TRBD1. Per the germline V gene, CDR1 is LNHDA and CDR2 is SQIVND (reference sequence). Trimming took 3 bases from V and 4 from J; bases not matched to a gene: 4. The CDR3 extends over 14 amino acids. The CDR3 sequence: CASSMYRGAYGYTF. CDR3 coding DNA: TGTGCCAGTAGTATGTACAGGGGGGCCTATGGCTACACCTTC.

This chain joins TRBV4-2 and TRBJ2-3; 7 bases agree with TRBD2. Germline V gene data show CDR1 as LGHNA and CDR2 as YNFKEQ. J gave up 4 bases and V 3 bases, and 7 bases lay outside the gene matches. This CDR3 comprises 15 residues. The CDR3: CASSQSPAGPDTQYF. DNA of the CDR3: TGTGCCAGCAGCCAGTCTCCAGCGGGACCAGATACGCAGTATTTT.

The CDR3: CASSSNRGNTEAFF. The CDR3 nucleotides read TGTGCCAGCAGCTCGAACCGGGGGAACACTGAAGCTTTCTTT. The V call is TRBV11-2, the J call TRBJ1-1; no firm D call. CDR3 length: 14 amino acids. Germline lookup yields CDR1 SGHAT and CDR2 FQNNGV. V lost 4 bases and J 1 base, leaving 10 bases between the germline ends.

The genes are TRBV6-1 and TRBJ2-7; a weak D match, TRBD1 (6 bases). The CDR3 is made up of 14 amino acids. Per germline, CDR1 MNHNS and CDR2 SASEGT. Trimming removed 11 bases from V and 2 bases from J, with 19 bases in between. CDR3 sequence reads: CAARKQGSPYEQYF. Written as DNA, the CDR3 is TGTGCCGCTCGTAAACAGGGTAGCCCCTACGAGCAGTACTTC.

This chain joins TRBV6-5 and TRBJ1-3, with D possibly matching TRBD1 (6 bases). Germline V lookup: CDR1 MNHEY, CDR2 SVGAGI. The CDR3 totals 15 residues. Trimming took off 0 bases at V and 8 bases at J, with 14 bases between the two ends. Here the CDR3 DNA reads TGTGCCAGCAGTTACTCGATCACAGGGCTTTACACCATATATTTT. It codes for CASSYSITGLYTIYF.

The rearrangement links TRBV25-1 to TRBJ2-1; TRBD2 matches at 11 bases. Germline loops: CDR1 MGHDK, CDR2 SYGVNS. The V and J ends lost 3 bases and 3 bases, in that order; junction bases with no gene match: 1. CDR3 length: 15 amino acids. CDR3 bases: TGTGCCAGCAGTGACGGGACTAGCGGCTACAATGAGCAGTTCTTC. Protein sequence: CASSDGTSGYNEQFF. Combining the CDR3 with reference TRBV25-1 and TRBJ2-1 gives the whole variable domain EADIYQTPRYLVIGTGKKITLECSQTMGHDKMYWYQQDPGMELHLIHYSYGVNSTEKGDLSSESTVSRIRTEHFPLTLESARPSHTSQYLCASSDGTSGYNEQFFGPGTRLTVL.